This T cell receptor (beta chain) was retrieved from a study of neoadjuvant anti-PD-1 for oral cavity cancer. A note on this clone: What it recognizes is unknown.

Notes on the study in general: With a few patients per group, TCR findings need larger cohorts.

Using immunoSEQ multiplex PCR, the repertoire was profiled, and TCRdb retains in-frame clones only, with some absent. The sample consists of around 16,000 clones, about two thirds of them appearing once. Cohort: HPV-negative, locally advanced oral cavity squamous cell carcinoma patients. Blood cells were analyzed directly, without culture or expansion. The V and J ends lost 0 bases and 3 bases respectively, with 18 bases between them. The CDR3 consists of 17 residues. Germline CDR1 and CDR2: LGHNA and YNFKEQ. This sequence originates from a person aged 35-79 years with oral cavity squamous cell carcinoma. The sequencing here drew on PBMCs, taken before nivolumab (anti-PD-1) treatment. V gene TRBV4-2 combines with J gene TRBJ2-7; TRBD1 is a possible D gene (6 bases). The CDR3 region has the DNA TGTGCCAGCAGCCAAGACGACACCTCCGGGACAAGCTACGAGCAGTACTTC. Translated: CASSQDDTSGTSYEQYF.